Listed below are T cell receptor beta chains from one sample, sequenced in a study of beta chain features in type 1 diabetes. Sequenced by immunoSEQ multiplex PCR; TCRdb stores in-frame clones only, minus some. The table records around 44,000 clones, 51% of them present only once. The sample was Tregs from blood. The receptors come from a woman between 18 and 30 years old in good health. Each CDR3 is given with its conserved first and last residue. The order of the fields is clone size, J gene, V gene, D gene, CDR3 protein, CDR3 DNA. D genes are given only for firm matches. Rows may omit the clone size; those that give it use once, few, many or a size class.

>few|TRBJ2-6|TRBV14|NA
CASSLIGEAGANVLTF
TGTGCCAGCAGCCTTATAGGGGAGGCTGGGGCCAACGTCCTGACTTTC
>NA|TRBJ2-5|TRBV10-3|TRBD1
CATSGQAEETQYF
TGTGCCACGAGCGGACAGGCGGAAGAGACCCAGTACTTC
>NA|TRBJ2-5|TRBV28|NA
CASSPLNSGVQETQYF
TGTGCCAGCAGTCCACTAAATAGCGGAGTCCAAGAGACCCAGTACTTC
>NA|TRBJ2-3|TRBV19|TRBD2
CATIGTSGRALTDTQYF
TGTGCCACGATTGGGACTAGCGGGAGGGCCTTGACAGATACGCAGTATTTT
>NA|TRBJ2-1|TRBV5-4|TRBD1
CASSSGTGSYNEQFF
TGTGCCAGCAGCTCCGGGACAGGGTCCTACAATGAGCAGTTCTTC
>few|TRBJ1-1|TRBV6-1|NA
CASSQGPGIGTEAFF
TGTGCCAGCAGTCAAGGCCCGGGGATAGGCACTGAAGCTTTCTTT
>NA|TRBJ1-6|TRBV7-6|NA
CASSPGDAINSPLHF
TGTGCCAGCAGCCCAGGGGACGCGATTAATTCACCCCTCCACTTT
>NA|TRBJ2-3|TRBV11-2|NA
CASSLDGAASDTQYF
TGTGCCAGCAGCTTAGATGGGGCAGCCTCAGATACGCAGTATTTT
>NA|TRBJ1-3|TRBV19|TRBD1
CASGPRTGLNTIYF
TGTGCCAGTGGGCCACGGACAGGGCTGAACACCATATATTTT
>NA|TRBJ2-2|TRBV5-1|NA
CASSLGSGAPTGELFF
TGCGCCAGCAGCTTGGGGTCAGGGGCACCGACCGGGGAGCTGTTTTTT
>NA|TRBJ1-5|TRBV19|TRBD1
CASSMQDRGNQPQHF
TGTGCCAGTAGTATGCAGGACAGGGGGAATCAGCCCCAGCATTTT
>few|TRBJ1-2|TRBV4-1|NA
CASSQDTGRTYGYTF
TGCGCCAGCAGCCAAGATACCGGTAGAACTTATGGCTACACCTTC
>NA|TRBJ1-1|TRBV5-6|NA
CASSGNRNLGAFF
TGTGCCAGCAGCGGAAACAGGAACCTGGGAGCTTTCTTT
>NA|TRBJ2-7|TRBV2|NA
CATVERGRIPYYEQYF
TGTGCCACCGTTGAAAGGGGCCGCATCCCTTACTACGAGCAGTACTTC
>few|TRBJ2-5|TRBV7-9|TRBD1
CASSHGQGRETQYF
TGTGCCAGCAGCCACGGACAGGGCCGAGAGACCCAGTACTTC
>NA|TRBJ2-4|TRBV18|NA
CASSTNTGAKNIQYF
TGTGCCAGCTCAACGAATACAGGAGCCAAAAACATTCAGTACTTC
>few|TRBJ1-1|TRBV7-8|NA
CASSLAGANTEAFF
TGTGCCAGCAGCTTGGCAGGGGCGAACACTGAAGCTTTCTTT
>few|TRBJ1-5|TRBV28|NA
CASSSLGGNQPQHF
TGTGCCAGCAGTAGCCTCGGGGGGAATCAGCCCCAGCATTTT
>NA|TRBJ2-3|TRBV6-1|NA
CASSERQGSTDTQYF
TGTGCCAGCAGTGAAAGGCAGGGAAGCACAGATACGCAGTATTTT
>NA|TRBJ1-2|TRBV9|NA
CASSGNRASGRSYTF
TGTGCCAGCAGCGGGAACAGGGCCTCGGGGAGAAGCTACACCTTC
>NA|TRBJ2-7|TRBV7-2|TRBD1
CASSENRGPHEQYF
TGTGCCAGCAGCGAAAACAGGGGGCCCCACGAGCAGTACTTC
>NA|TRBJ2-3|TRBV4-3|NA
CASSQGSQGTVTDTQYF
TGCGCCAGCAGCCAAGGTTCGCAGGGGACCGTCACAGATACGCAGTATTTT
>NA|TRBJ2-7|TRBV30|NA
CAWSTYGVSYEQYF
TGTGCCTGGAGTACCTACGGGGTCTCCTACGAGCAGTACTTC
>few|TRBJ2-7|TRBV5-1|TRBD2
CASSSEVAGLSYEQYF
TGCGCCAGCAGCTCAGAGGTAGCGGGTTTATCCTACGAGCAGTACTTC
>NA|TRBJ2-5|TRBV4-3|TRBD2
CASSQELAGAETQYF
TGCGCCAGCAGCCAAGAACTAGCGGGAGCAGAGACCCAGTACTTC
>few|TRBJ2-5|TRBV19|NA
CASSIQGLLQETQYF
TGTGCCAGTAGTATCCAGGGGCTACTCCAAGAGACCCAGTACTTC
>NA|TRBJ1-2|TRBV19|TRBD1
CASRKLRDRDYGYTF
TGTGCCAGTAGGAAGCTACGGGACAGGGATTATGGCTACACCTTC
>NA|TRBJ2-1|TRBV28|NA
CASSLSRNEQFF
TGTGCCAGCAGTTTATCGCGCAATGAGCAGTTCTTC
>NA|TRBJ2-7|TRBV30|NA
CAWSLLAAYEQYF
TGTGCCTGGAGTCTGTTAGCGGCCTACGAGCAGTACTTC
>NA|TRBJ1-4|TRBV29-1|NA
CSVMRGEKLFF
TGCAGCGTTATGAGGGGGGAAAAACTGTTTTTT
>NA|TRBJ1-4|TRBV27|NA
CASSLSGRNEKLFF
TGTGCCAGCAGTTTATCGGGGAGAAATGAAAAACTGTTTTTT
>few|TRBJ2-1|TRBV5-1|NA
CASSLGQGIDYNEQFF
TGCGCCAGCAGCTTGGGTCAGGGGATCGACTACAATGAGCAGTTCTTC
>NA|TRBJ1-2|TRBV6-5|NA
CASSYEARGGYTF
TGTGCCAGCAGTTACGAAGCCCGTGGTGGCTACACCTTC
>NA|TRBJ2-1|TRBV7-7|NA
CASSLMSQNEQFF
TGTGCTAGCAGCTTAATGTCACAGAATGAGCAGTTCTTC
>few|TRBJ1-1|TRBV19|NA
CASRRGGGDRGTEAFF
TGTGCCAGTAGAAGAGGGGGAGGGGATAGAGGCACTGAAGCTTTCTTT
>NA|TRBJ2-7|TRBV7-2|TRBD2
CASRLTSGSSYEQYF
TGTGCCAGCAGATTAACTAGCGGCAGCTCCTACGAGCAGTACTTC
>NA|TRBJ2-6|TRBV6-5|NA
CASSYYGTGANVLTF
TGTGCCAGCAGTTACTACGGGACTGGGGCCAACGTCCTGACTTTC
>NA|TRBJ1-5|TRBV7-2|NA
CASSFGPDQPQHF
TGTGCCAGCAGCTTTGGGCCGGATCAGCCCCAGCATTTT
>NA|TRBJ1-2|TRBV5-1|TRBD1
CATSYSGTGVGYTF
TGCGCCACGAGCTACTCCGGGACAGGGGTCGGCTACACCTTC
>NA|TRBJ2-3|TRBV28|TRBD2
CASSTGLAGATSTDTQYF
TGTGCCAGCAGCACGGGACTAGCGGGAGCCACTAGCACAGATACGCAGTATTTT
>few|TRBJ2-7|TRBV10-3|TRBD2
CAISESMASGSYEQYF
TGTGCCATCAGTGAGTCGATGGCTAGCGGCTCCTACGAGCAGTACTTC
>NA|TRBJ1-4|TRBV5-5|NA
CASSLDSYEKLFF
TGTGCCAGCAGCCTTGACAGTTACGAAAAACTGTTTTTT
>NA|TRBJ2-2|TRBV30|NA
CAWRRYANTGELFF
TGTGCCTGGAGACGGTACGCGAACACCGGGGAGCTGTTTTTT
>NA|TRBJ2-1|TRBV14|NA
CASSQTLRGSEQFF
TGTGCCAGCAGCCAAACCCTGAGGGGGAGCGAGCAGTTCTTC
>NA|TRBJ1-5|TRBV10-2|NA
CASRSWGQGQPQHF
TGCGCCAGCAGATCCTGGGGGCAGGGTCAGCCCCAGCATTTT
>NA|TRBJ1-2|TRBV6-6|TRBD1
CASSLPGQGRDGYTF
TGTGCCAGCAGCCTCCCGGGACAGGGGCGGGATGGCTACACCTTC